What follows describes a single TCR beta chain. Its matching antigen is unknown. 5'RACE template switching with UMIs produced the TCR beta cDNA. TCRdb reprocessed the 5' RACE reads and keeps a single row for each CDR3 protein, giving no DNA. This sample contains 500,000 or so distinct CDR3 sequences. The CDR3 contains 20 residues. Germline-derived CDR1 and CDR2 are SEHNR and FQNEAQ (reference sequence). This sample is part of a study of T cells expressing NK-cell markers. General study points: Of the CD8+ T cell pool in about 6 donors, roughly 1.0-8% was accounted for by dominant NKG2C+ clonotypes.

The rearrangement uses TRBV7-9 and TRBJ2-5; lacking DNA, the TRBD2 call made by TCRdb goes unchecked. This TCR came from a man in his late teens or twenties in good health. What was sequenced was blood T cells: a sorted CD56 or NKG2C T cell subset, CD4+ or CD8+ T cells, or bulk PBMC T cells (not recorded which). CDR3 protein: CASSVDSGLAGAPTQETQYF.